This passage covers 21 T cell receptor beta chains from one sample sequenced in a study of CD8+ T cells in alopecia areata. Described treatment: oral pan-JAK inhibitor, 5-10 mg twice daily. TCR sequencing used cDNA made by reverse transcription of extracted RNA. Repertoires were generated with immunoSEQ multiplex PCR, while TCRdb's copy carries only in-frame clones and drops some. The table lists approximately 140,000 clones, roughly four fifths of them singletons. This specimen was CD8+ T cells sorted from blood, taken at week 4, from a patient treated with tofacitinib. The origin of the receptors is a human donor with alopecia areata.

The rearrangement uses TRBV7-9 and TRBJ2-2; 7 nucleotides agree with TRBD2. The CDR3 is made up of 15 amino acids. The V gene's germline CDR1 is SEHNR and CDR2 FQNEAQ (reference sequence). V was pared by 7 bases and J by 4 bases, with 9 bases of the junction left unmatched. CDR3 sequence (DNA): TGTGCCAGCACCCCATGGGGGGGAAGCACCGGGGAGCTGTTTTTT. Protein product: CASTPWGGSTGELFF.

The gene calls are TRBV7-9 and TRBJ2-1, with D perhaps matching TRBD2 (5 bases). The CDR3 contains 14 residues. CDR1 and CDR2 (germline): SEHNR, FQNEAQ (reference sequence). The V and J ends lost 0 bases and 10 bases respectively, with 13 bases between them. CDR3 bases: TGTGCCAGCAGCTTAGCGGTGAGGGCAGGCGAGCAGTTCTTC. Translating it yields CASSLAVRAGEQFF.

V gene TRBV6-6 combines with J gene TRBJ2-1, with TRBD2 matching over 7 bases. J was trimmed by 1 base and V by 2 bases; bases with no gene match: 2. The CDR3 extends over 15 amino acids. CDR1 is MNHNY and CDR2 is SVGAGI in the germline V gene (reference sequence). The CDR3 DNA reads as TGTGCCAGCAGTTACGAGGGAGGGTCCTACAATGAGCAGTTCTTC. Encoded protein: CASSYEGGSYNEQFF.

The chain uses TRBV14 and TRBJ1-2, with TRBD1 as a possible D gene (6 bases). CDR1 is SGHDN, CDR2 FVKESK, per germline. CDR3 length: 13 amino acids. With 4 bases removed from V and 4 bases from J, the gap between germline ends came to 10 bases. The CDR3 coding sequence is TGTGCCAGCAGCCGCGGGACACTCTATGGCTACACCTTC. This encodes CASSRGTLYGYTF.

This clone has just one count. V is TRBV5-4 and J is TRBJ2-2; no firm D call. V lost 9 bases to trimming and J lost 3 bases, with 12 bases between them. The germline gives CDR1 SGHNT, CDR2 YYREEE (reference sequence). This CDR3 has 13 residues. CDR3 region: CAIGPPHTGELFF. CDR3 bases: TGTGCCATTGGGCCCCCGCACACCGGGGAGCTGTTTTTT.

The chain couples TRBV4-2 to TRBJ2-7, with 7 bases lining up with TRBD2. Germline CDR1 reads LGHNA; CDR2 reads YNFKEQ. The CDR3 is 11 residues long. Losses at the gene ends were 9 bases for V and 4 bases for J; bases not matched to a gene: 3. The CDR3 here is CASWGGYEQYF. DNA of the CDR3: TGTGCCAGTTGGGGGGGGTACGAGCAGTACTTC.

The sample holds one count of this clone. CDR3 protein: CASSPDRVAYEQYF. The DNA of the CDR3 is TGTGCCAGCAGCCCGGACAGGGTGGCCTACGAGCAGTACTTC. J is TRBJ2-7 and V is TRBV5-6, with TRBD1 identical over 8 bases. The CDR3 is made up of 14 amino acids. From germline, CDR1 is SGHDT and CDR2 YYEEEE. Unmatched junction bases numbered 5, after V lost 4 bases and J lost 2 bases.

The chain is built from TRBV5-4 and TRBJ2-7; TRBD2 is a possible D gene (6 bases). Trimming stripped 0 bases from V and 6 bases from J, with 19 bases between. The CDR3 length is 16 residues. The germline gives CDR1 SGHNT, CDR2 YYREEE (reference sequence). The CDR3 region is CASSLERDSPLGEQYF. The CDR3 DNA follows: TGTGCCAGCAGCTTGGAGAGGGACTCCCCCCTCGGCGAGCAGTACTTC. Full variable domain (outside the CDR3, taken from reference TRBV5-4 and TRBJ2-7): ETGVTQSPTHLIKTRGQQVTLRCSSQSGHNTVSWYQQALGQGPQFIFQYYREEENGRGNFPPRFSGLQFPNYSSELNVNALELDDSALYLCASSLERDSPLGEQYFGPGTRLTVT.

The chain uses TRBV18 and TRBJ2-6; no reliable D call. Trimming cost V 6 bases and J 3 bases, with 9 bases left between them. The CDR3 length is 14 residues. Per the germline V gene, CDR1 is KGHSH and CDR2 is LQKENI. The CDR3 region has the DNA TGTGCCAGCTCCTCGAGGCGTGGGGCCAACGTCCTGACTTTC. It specifies CASSSRRGANVLTF.

This clone was seen a few times. This rearrangement joins TRBV29-1 to TRBJ2-7, with D possibly being TRBD2 (6 bases). The CDR3 length is 13 residues. Germline V CDR1 and CDR2: SQVTM, ANQGSEA. The V end was cut by 6 bases, the J end by 4 bases, with 16 bases between. The CDR3 sequence is CSVHSPGEYEQYF. CDR3 DNA sequence: TGCAGCGTACACAGCCCGGGAGAATACGAGCAGTACTTC.

The rearrangement uses TRBV6-5 and TRBJ2-5, with D possibly being TRBD1 or TRBD2 (5 bases each). Germline V lookup: CDR1 MNHEY, CDR2 SVGAGI. Between the trimmed V and J ends, which lost 0 bases and 7 bases, there was a span of 15 bases. The length of the CDR3 is 15 residues. The CDR3 sequence is CASSYSSRGYGTQYF. The CDR3 DNA reads as TGTGCCAGCAGTTACTCGTCGAGGGGCTATGGGACCCAGTACTTC.

This rearrangement joins TRBV29-1 to TRBJ2-7, with D perhaps being TRBD1 or TRBD2 (5 bases each). Trimming pared 4 bases from V and 3 bases from J, leaving 10 bases between. The CDR3 is made up of 12 amino acids. Looked up from germline, CDR1 is SQVTM and CDR2 is ANQGSEA. CDR3 coding DNA: TGCAGCGTTGCGGGGACGGTCTACGAGCAGTACTTC. Its protein product is CSVAGTVYEQYF.

The J gene is TRBJ1-1, the V gene TRBV13; D unresolved. V shed 5 bases and J shed 3 bases, with 7 bases lying between them. Germline assignment: CDR1 PRHDT and CDR2 FYEKMQ (reference sequence). There are 12 residues in the CDR3. CDR3: CASSPPDTEAFF. The CDR3 DNA is TGTGCCAGCAGCCCACCCGACACTGAAGCTTTCTTT. Combining the CDR3 with reference TRBV13 and TRBJ1-1 gives the whole variable domain AAGVIQSPRHLIKEKRETATLKCYPIPRHDTVYWYQQGPGQDPQFLISFYEKMQSDKGSIPDRFSAQQFSDYHSELNMSSLELGDSALYFCASSPPDTEAFFGQGTRLTVV.

The chain has TRBV4-1 and TRBJ1-1; D perhaps matches TRBD1 (6 bases). Trimming stripped 0 bases from V and 4 bases from J, with 12 bases between. This CDR3 is 15 amino acids long. CDR1 is MGHRA and CDR2 is YSYEKL in the germline V gene. CDR3 coding DNA: TGCGCCAGCAGCCAAGAACCAGGGGCGCGCACTGAAGCTTTCTTT. It yields the protein CASSQEPGARTEAFF.

The gene calls are TRBV6-5 and TRBJ2-7; D tentatively fits TRBD1 or TRBD2 (5 bases each). CDR1 is MNHEY and CDR2 is SVGAGI in the germline V gene. This CDR3 comprises 15 residues. Trimming took off 6 bases at V and 2 bases at J, with 17 bases between the two ends. This CDR3 reads CASSPGTAGPYEQYF. The CDR3 DNA follows: TGTGCCAGCAGCCCCGGGACGGCGGGCCCCTACGAGCAGTACTTC.

This chain joins TRBV5-1 and TRBJ2-3, with D unresolved. V lost 2 bases, J lost 0 bases, and 7 bases lay in between. Germline-derived CDR1 and CDR2 are SGHRS and YFSETQ. The CDR3 runs to 14 residues. This CDR3 reads CASSFESSTDTQYF. In DNA form, the CDR3 reads TGCGCCAGCAGCTTTGAGTCTAGCACAGATACGCAGTATTTT. Based on the CDR3 plus reference TRBV5-1 and TRBJ2-3, the full variable domain is KAGVTQTPRYLIKTRGQQVTLSCSPISGHRSVSWYQQTPGQGLQFLFEYFSETQRNKGNFPGRFSGRQFSNSRSEMNVSTLELGDSALYLCASSFESSTDTQYFGPGTRLTVL.

V is TRBV29-1 and J is TRBJ2-3; D might be TRBD2 (6 bases). This CDR3 has 14 residues. The V end lost 1 base, the J end lost 3 bases, and 11 bases lay between the germline ends. The germline V gene encodes CDR1 SQVTM and CDR2 ANQGSEA. The CDR3 DNA reads TGCAGCGTTGAAGGAATGGGGAGGACAGATACGCAGTATTTT. This translates into CSVEGMGRTDTQYF.

The chain is built from TRBV7-8 and TRBJ2-1; D is ambiguous. V lost 3 bases to trimming and J lost 10 bases, with 16 bases between them. The CDR3 sequence is 14 residues long. CDR1 and CDR2 from the germline V gene are SGHVS and FQNEAQ. CDR3 bases: TGTGCCAGCAGCTTCCTCTCCGGACCGGTCGAGCAGTTCTTC. As protein: CASSFLSGPVEQFF.

The chain employs TRBV5-4 and TRBJ2-3; 8 positions match TRBD2. The CDR3 covers 17 residues. CDR1 SGHNT and CDR2 YYREEE come from the germline V gene (reference sequence). Trimming at V came to 5 bases and at J to 0 bases, leaving 11 bases not matched to a gene. In nucleotides, the CDR3 is TGTGCCAGCAGGGACGTCGGCGGGGGGTTTAGCACAGATACGCAGTATTTT. This gives the protein CASRDVGGGFSTDTQYF. The variable domain in full, completed from reference TRBV5-4 and TRBJ2-3, reads ETGVTQSPTHLIKTRGQQVTLRCSSQSGHNTVSWYQQALGQGPQFIFQYYREEENGRGNFPPRFSGLQFPNYSSELNVNALELDDSALYLCASRDVGGGFSTDTQYFGPGTRLTVL.

The chain employs TRBV29-1 and TRBJ2-1; 10 bases fit TRBD2. V lost 8 bases and J lost 12; bases outside the gene matches: 19. Germline CDR1 is SQVTM and CDR2 is ANQGSEA. The CDR3 has 15 residues. The CDR3: CSSPSRSGGASAQFF. CDR3 DNA: TGCAGCTCCCCGTCGAGAAGCGGGGGGGCCTCTGCGCAGTTCTTC.

The chain couples TRBV25-1 to TRBJ2-3; 7 positions agree with TRBD1. In germline, CDR1 is MGHDK, CDR2 SYGVNS. The CDR3 length is 15 residues. V was pared by 6 bases and J by 4 bases, with 10 bases of the junction left unmatched. In DNA, the CDR3 is TGTGCCAGCAGGGGAACGGACAGGATCCCAGATACGCAGTATTTT. Its protein product is CASRGTDRIPDTQYF.